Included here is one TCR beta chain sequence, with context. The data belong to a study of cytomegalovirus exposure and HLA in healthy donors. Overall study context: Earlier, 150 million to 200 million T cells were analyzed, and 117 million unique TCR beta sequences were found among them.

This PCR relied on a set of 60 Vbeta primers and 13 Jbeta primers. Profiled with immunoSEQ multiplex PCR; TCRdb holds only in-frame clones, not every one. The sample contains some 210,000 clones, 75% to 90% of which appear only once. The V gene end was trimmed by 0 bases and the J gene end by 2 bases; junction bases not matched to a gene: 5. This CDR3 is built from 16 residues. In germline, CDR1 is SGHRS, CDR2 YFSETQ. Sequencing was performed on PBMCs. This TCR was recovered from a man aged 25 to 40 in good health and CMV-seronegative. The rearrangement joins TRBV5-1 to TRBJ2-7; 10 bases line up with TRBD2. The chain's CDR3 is CASSLAQSGGAYEQYF. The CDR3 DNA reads TGCGCCAGCAGCTTGGCTCAAAGCGGGGGGGCCTACGAGCAGTACTTC.